The 18 T cell receptor beta chains in this list originate from one sample, sequenced in a study of neoadjuvant anti-PD-1 for oral cavity cancer. Sequenced by immunoSEQ multiplex PCR; TCRdb stores in-frame clones only, minus some. There are about 9,300 clones in the sample; over 50% occur only once, and roughly 8.3% lies in the top ten. Sequences were derived from tumor tissue, sampled before nivolumab (anti-PD-1) treatment. These receptors were collected from a person between 40 and 80 years old with oral cavity squamous cell carcinoma.

V and J are TRBV13 and TRBJ1-2, with 7 bases identical to TRBD1. V shed 0 bases and J 4 bases; nucleotides not matched to a gene: 2. The CDR3 contains 14 residues. Germline CDR1 is PRHDT and CDR2 is FYEKMQ (reference sequence). CDR3 DNA: TGTGCCAGCAGCTTAGGTTCAGGGGGCTATGGCTACACCTTC. Encoded protein: CASSLGSGGYGYTF.

Regarding this clone: A junction end diverges from the germline sequence, so it may reflect a read error. The rearrangement joins TRBV7-7 to TRBJ2-3, with TRBD2 identical over 14 bases. The germline V gene encodes CDR1 SSHAT and CDR2 FNYEAQ (reference sequence). The CDR3 loop spans 15 amino acids. The CDR3 bases are TGTGCTAGCAGCCCCGGGACTAGCGGGGGAGATACGCAGTATTTT. Translated: CASSPGTSGGDTQYF.

The rearrangement joins TRBV15 to TRBJ2-2; 9 positions agree with TRBD2. Looked up from germline, CDR1 is LNHNV and CDR2 is YYDKDF (reference sequence). The V and J ends lost 4 bases and 5 bases, in that order; junction bases with no gene match: 8. The CDR3 sequence is 16 residues long. The DNA of the CDR3 is TGTGCCACCAGCAAGCCAGCGGGGGGCCGAACCGGGGAGCTGTTTTTT. It is translated as CATSKPAGGRTGELFF. Variable domain in full (rest from reference TRBV15 and TRBJ2-2): DAMVIQNPRYQVTQFGKPVTLSCSQTLNHNVMYWYQQKSSQAPKLLFHYYDKDFNNEADTPDNFQSRRPNTSFCFLDIRSPGLGDTAMYLCATSKPAGGRTGELFFGEGSRLTVL.

The chain combines TRBV21-1 with TRBJ1-5; the D call TRBD1 from the table was never checked on the DNA. TRBV21-1 is annotated as a pseudogene. This CDR3 spans 15 amino acids. Here the CDR3 reads CASSAKDRVYQPQHF. CDR3 sequence (DNA): TGTGCCAGCAGCGCTAAAGACAGGGTGTATCAGCCCCAGCATTTT.

This rearrangement joins TRBV5-1 to TRBJ1-2, with 11 bases aligning to TRBD1. V lost 4 bases to trimming and J lost 5 bases; unmatched junction nucleotides: 4. The CDR3 totals 14 residues. Germline values: CDR1 SGHRS, CDR2 YFSETQ. CDR3 DNA: TGCGCCAGCAGCGACGGGACAGGGGGTTATGGCTACACCTTC. Residues: CASSDGTGGYGYTF.

This clone was counted only a few times. The chain has TRBV5-1 and TRBJ1-2; D may be TRBD1 (5 bases). This CDR3 region has 15 residues. The germline V gene has CDR1 SGHRS and CDR2 YFSETQ. Trimming left V 0 bases short and J 8 bases short, with 17 bases between. DNA of the CDR3: TGCGCCAGCAGCTTGGCCTCAACCAGAGGGGAAGGCTACACCTTC. Protein product: CASSLASTRGEGYTF.

The gene calls are TRBV6-1 and TRBJ2-5, with D possibly TRBD1 on 6 matching bases. The CDR3 consists of 20 residues. CDR1 is MNHNS and CDR2 is SASEGT in the germline V gene. Trimming left V 0 bases short and J 7 bases short, with 30 bases between. In nucleotides, the CDR3 is TGTGCCAGCAGTGAAGCACTCCCAGGGGCGAGCGGTCATCCCCGGAGGACCCAGTACTTC. Amino acids: CASSEALPGASGHPRRTQYF.

This clone was seen once. The chain employs TRBV30 and TRBJ2-2; 8 nucleotides align to TRBD1. V was pared by 7 bases and J by 1 base, with 5 bases of the junction left unmatched. The CDR3 sequence is 14 residues long. CDR1 is GTSNPN and CDR2 is SVGIG in the germline V gene (reference sequence). The CDR3 region has the DNA TGTGCCTCCCCTGGACAGGGGAACACCGGGGAGCTGTTTTTT. Translating it yields CASPGQGNTGELFF.

The chain links TRBV4-1 to TRBJ1-2; D perhaps matches TRBD1 (6 bases). From germline, CDR1 is MGHRA and CDR2 YSYEKL. The CDR3 sequence is 16 residues long. V shed 3 bases and J shed 7 bases, with 21 bases lying between them. The CDR3 reads CASSHPRQEGGFGYTF. As DNA, the CDR3 is TGCGCCAGCAGCCATCCCAGACAGGAAGGTGGTTTTGGCTACACCTTC.

The chain couples TRBV10-3 to TRBJ1-1, with D perhaps TRBD1 (5 bases). The CDR3 loop spans 15 amino acids. Trimming took off 2 bases at V and 6 bases at J, with 16 bases between the two ends. CDR1 ENHRY and CDR2 SYGVKD come from the germline V gene. Written as DNA, the CDR3 is TGTGCCATCAGTGAGGCGGGCCAGGGAGGTGCTGAAGCTTTCTTT. Its protein product is CAISEAGQGGAEAFF.

The chain couples TRBV7-9 to TRBJ1-1, with a tentative D call TRBD1 (6 bases). The CDR3 is made up of 14 amino acids. Germline V lookup: CDR1 SEHNR, CDR2 FQNEAQ (reference sequence). The V gene lost 3 bases and the J gene lost 5 bases, with 13 bases spanning the gap. The CDR3, as DNA: TGTGCCAGCAGCTTCATGGGGGGCGAGACTGAAGCTTTCTTT. It codes for CASSFMGGETEAFF.

The chain recombines TRBV12-5 with TRBJ1-1, with D hard to call. V lost 3 bases to trimming and J lost 4 bases, with 12 bases between them. This CDR3 is 14 amino acids long. Germline V gene sequence: CDR1 LGHNT, CDR2 FRNRAP. The CDR3: CASGFPEWLTEAFF. CDR3 DNA: TGTGCTAGTGGTTTCCCTGAGTGGCTCACTGAAGCTTTCTTT.

The chain combines TRBV28 with TRBJ2-7; D is possibly TRBD2 (6 bases). The CDR3 is 16 residues long. Trimming left V 3 bases short and J 3 bases short, with 18 bases between. Germline lookup yields CDR1 MDHEN and CDR2 SYDVKM. CDR3 loop: CASSFSSGPKRYEQYF. CDR3 DNA sequence: TGTGCCAGCAGTTTTAGTAGCGGCCCCAAACGCTACGAGCAGTACTTC.

The chain couples TRBV19 to TRBJ1-2; D is possibly TRBD1 (6 bases). There are 13 residues in the CDR3. V lost 7 bases and J 8 bases, leaving 17 bases between the germline ends. Germline V CDR1 and CDR2: LNHDA, SQIVND (reference sequence). The CDR3 region has the DNA TGTGCCAGTACATTAACCGACAGGCAGGGCTACACCTTC. Translating it yields CASTLTDRQGYTF.

This clone was found a few times. The CDR3 loop reads CASSLSDFNTEAFF. CDR3 DNA sequence: TGTGCCAGCAGCTTGTCGGATTTCAACACTGAAGCTTTCTTT. The J gene is TRBJ1-1, the V gene TRBV5-8; D remains unclear. CDR1 and CDR2 from the germline V gene are SGHTS and YDEGEE. Trimming cost V 1 base and J 2 bases, with 9 bases left between them. This CDR3 is built from 14 residues. The whole variable domain, remainder taken from reference TRBV5-8 and TRBJ1-1, is EAGVTQSPTHLIKTRGQQATLRCSPISGHTSVYWYQQALGLGLQFLLWYDEGEERNRGNFPPRFSGRQFPNYSSELNVNALELEDSALYLCASSLSDFNTEAFFGQGTRLTVV.

The chain couples TRBV11-1 to TRBJ2-3; D call uncertain. Trimming cost V 1 base and J 0 bases, with 11 bases left between them. The CDR3 spans 16 residues. Germline-derived CDR1 and CDR2 are SGHAT and FQDESV (reference sequence). The CDR3 bases are TGTGCCAGCAGCTTAGACAGCTTTTCTAGCACAGATACGCAGTATTTT. Protein product: CASSLDSFSSTDTQYF.

This rearrangement joins TRBV7-8 to TRBJ1-4, with 8 bases fitting TRBD1. The CDR3 runs 16 residues. Trimming at V came to 4 bases and at J to 5 bases, leaving 9 bases not matched to a gene. Per germline, CDR1 SGHVS and CDR2 FQNEAQ. The CDR3 region is CASSSRLQGGNEKLFF. DNA for the CDR3: TGTGCCAGCAGCTCTAGGTTACAGGGGGGCAATGAAAAACTGTTTTTT.

The chain recombines TRBV5-1 with TRBJ1-1; 12 positions match TRBD1. V trimming: 0 bases; J trimming: 10 bases; junction bases outside the gene matches: 10. The CDR3 loop spans 16 amino acids. Germline V gene data show CDR1 as SGHRS and CDR2 as YFSETQ. Written as DNA, the CDR3 is TGCGCCAGCAGCTTGGAAGAGGGACAGGGGGCCTTGGGAGCTTTCTTT. Amino acids: CASSLEEGQGALGAFF. The full variable domain, completed using reference TRBV5-1 and TRBJ1-1, is KAGVTQTPRYLIKTRGQQVTLSCSPISGHRSVSWYQQTPGQGLQFLFEYFSETQRNKGNFPGRFSGRQFSNSRSEMNVSTLELGDSALYLCASSLEEGQGALGAFFGQGTRLTVV.